This T cell receptor (beta chain) was captured in a study of shared T cell receptors in the human thymus. V shed 3 bases, J shed 6 bases, and the junction held 15 bases outside the gene matches. The CDR3 loop spans 17 amino acids. Germline V gene lookup returns CDR1 SGHNT and CDR2 YENEEA. Using immunoSEQ multiplex PCR, the repertoire was profiled, and TCRdb retains in-frame clones only, with some absent. Of some 700,000 clones listed, approximately 88% are singletons. These data were also reused for a study on human thymus T cells. This second study notes: There were highly overlapping thymic repertoires among unrelated individuals, as related research reported.

The sequence came from a boy younger than two with a congenital heart defect. The gene calls are TRBV11-3 and TRBJ2-3; 7 bases align to TRBD2. The sequencing sample was made of thymocytes. CDR3 in amino acids: CASSLLRRGGLGDTQYF. Written as DNA, the CDR3 is TGTGCCAGCAGCTTGTTACGGCGGGGCGGACTAGGGGATACGCAGTATTTT.